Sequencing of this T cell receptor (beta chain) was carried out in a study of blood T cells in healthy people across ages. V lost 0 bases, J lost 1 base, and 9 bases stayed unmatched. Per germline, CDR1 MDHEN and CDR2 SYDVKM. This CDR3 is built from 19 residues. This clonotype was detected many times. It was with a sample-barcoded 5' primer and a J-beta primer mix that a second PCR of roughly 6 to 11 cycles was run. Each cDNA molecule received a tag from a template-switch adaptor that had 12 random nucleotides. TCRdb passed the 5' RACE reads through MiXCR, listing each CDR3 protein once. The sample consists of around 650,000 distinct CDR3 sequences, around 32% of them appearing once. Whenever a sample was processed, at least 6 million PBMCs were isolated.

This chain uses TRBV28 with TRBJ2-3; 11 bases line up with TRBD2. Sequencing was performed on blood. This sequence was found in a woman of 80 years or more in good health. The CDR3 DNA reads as TGTGCCAGCAGTTTATGGTCCCTAGCGGGGGGCCCAGGCACAGATACGCAGTATTTT. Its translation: CASSLWSLAGGPGTDTQYF.